The 19 T cell receptor beta chains listed next were all sequenced from one sample in a study of shared clonotypes between healthy human individuals. Libraries were prepared by immunoSEQ multiplex PCR; TCRdb keeps only in-frame clonotypes and omits some of them. Of fewer than 650,000 clones in the sample, around 78% were seen once. Material for sequencing was PBMCs. The receptors stem from a woman in her 40s in good health. Some clones in this sample may be carry-over from other donors' samples.

Worth noting for this clone: Given a much more abundant clone one base away, this may be a read error. The genes are TRBV4-2 and TRBJ1-2; 7 bases are shared with TRBD1. The CDR3 has 13 residues. Trimming at V came to 1 base and at J to 4 bases, leaving 0 bases not matched to a gene. Germline V gives CDR1 LGHNA, CDR2 YNFKEQ. In DNA form, the CDR3 reads TGTGCCAGCAGCCAAGGGGACAGCTATGGCTACACCTTC. Translation gives CASSQGDSYGYTF.

The chain recombines TRBV19 with TRBJ2-5, with D unclear. The better agreement between TRBJ2-7 and the DNA end casts doubt on the J call. CDR1 LNHDA and CDR2 SQIVND come from the germline V gene (reference sequence). The CDR3 is 14 residues long. CDR3 residues: CASSAVWGTDEQYF. The CDR3 nucleotides read TGTGCCAGTAGTGCGGTCTGGGGAACTGACGAGCAGTACTTC.

This sequence joins TRBV27 and TRBJ1-1; tentative D call: TRBD1 (6 bases). Trimming pared 3 bases from V and 2 bases from J, leaving 13 bases between. This CDR3 is 15 amino acids long. CDR1 is MNHEY, CDR2 SMNVEV, per germline (reference sequence). The CDR3 nucleotides are TGTGCCAGCAGTTTTGGGGGGGGGCCTAACACTGAAGCTTTCTTT. It codes for CASSFGGGPNTEAFF.

The chain is built from TRBV4-2 and TRBJ2-2; D may be TRBD2 (5 bases). Germline V gives CDR1 LGHNA, CDR2 YNFKEQ. V dropped 0 bases and J dropped 5 bases, with 16 bases sitting between them. The CDR3 spans 17 residues. This CDR3 is CASSQDFRGGGTGELFF. Written as DNA, the CDR3 is TGTGCCAGCAGCCAAGATTTTCGGGGTGGTGGGACCGGGGAGCTGTTTTTT.

The genes are TRBV13 and TRBJ2-3; D could derive from TRBD1 or TRBD2 (5 bases each). CDR1 is PRHDT and CDR2 is FYEKMQ in the germline V gene (reference sequence). The CDR3 has 14 residues. The V end was cut by 0 bases, the J end by 6 bases, with 10 bases between. CDR3 loop: CASSLGSREDTQYF. As DNA, the CDR3 is TGTGCCAGCAGCTTAGGGTCCAGGGAGGATACGCAGTATTTT.

V and J are TRBV19 and TRBJ2-5; 7 positions match TRBD1. This CDR3 region has 13 residues. Germline V gene sequence: CDR1 LNHDA, CDR2 SQIVND (reference sequence). With V trimmed by 5 bases and J by 2 bases, 2 bases remained unmatched. This CDR3 is CASSRTGQETQYF. CDR3 DNA sequence: TGTGCCAGTAGTCGGACAGGACAAGAGACCCAGTACTTC.

This clone was counted only a few times. V usage is TRBV7-2 and J usage is TRBJ1-2; D gene unclear. V lost 1 base and J lost 3, with 12 bases in between. Germline CDR1 reads SGHTA; CDR2 reads FQGNSA. The CDR3 covers 15 residues. CDR3 DNA: TGTGCCAGCAGCTTAGTATCCGGAGAGGACTATGGCTACACCTTC. Translation: CASSLVSGEDYGYTF. Variable domain in full (rest from reference TRBV7-2 and TRBJ1-2): GAGVSQSPSNKVTEKGKDVELRCDPISGHTALYWYRQSLGQGLEFLIYFQGNSAPDKSGLPSDRFSAERTGGSVSTLTIQRTQQEDSAVYLCASSLVSGEDYGYTFGSGTRLTVV.

This clone occurred once. The chain uses TRBV27 and TRBJ2-7, with 7 positions matching TRBD1. Germline V gene lookup returns CDR1 MNHEY and CDR2 SMNVEV (reference sequence). The CDR3 totals 15 residues. Trimming took 2 bases from V and 5 from J; bases not matched to a gene: 9. The CDR3 sequence is CASSLGRRGIDEQYF. CDR3 DNA sequence: TGTGCCAGCAGTTTAGGGCGCAGGGGGATCGACGAGCAGTACTTC.

The genes are TRBV7-2 and TRBJ1-2, with D unresolved. Germline CDR1 and CDR2: SGHTA and FQGNSA. V was cut by 8 bases and J by 4 bases, with 14 bases left in between. The CDR3 contains 13 residues. CDR3 DNA sequence: TGTGCCAGCCGGCTCGGCGGAACCTATGGCTACACCTTC. It yields the protein CASRLGGTYGYTF.

The chain recombines TRBV30 with TRBJ1-2, with D unclear. V gave up 2 bases and J gave up 4 bases, with 5 bases separating them. The CDR3 covers 11 residues. CDR1 and CDR2 from the germline V gene are GTSNPN and SVGIG (reference sequence). This chain's CDR3 is CAWSPAYGYTF. The DNA of the CDR3 is TGTGCCTGGAGTCCCGCCTATGGCTACACCTTC.

The table lists this clone with many counts. The gene calls are TRBV29-1 and TRBJ2-5; TRBD2 might be the D (6 bases). The V and J ends lost 4 bases and 2 bases respectively, with 11 bases between them. The CDR3 has 13 amino acids. Germline V gives CDR1 SQVTM, CDR2 ANQGSEA. CDR3 loop: CSVGWGVQETQYF. CDR3 DNA sequence: TGCAGCGTTGGGTGGGGGGTTCAAGAGACCCAGTACTTC. The variable domain in full, completed from reference TRBV29-1 and TRBJ2-5, reads SAVISQKPSRDICQRGTSLTIQCQVDSQVTMMFWYRQQPGQSLTLIATANQGSEATYESGFVIDKFPISRPNLTFSTLTVSNMSPEDSSIYLCSVGWGVQETQYFGPGTRLLVL.

This clone was observed a few times. This chain connects TRBV4-2 to TRBJ2-7; weak D call: TRBD2 (6 bases). The germline V gene has CDR1 LGHNA and CDR2 YNFKEQ. Deletions cut 0 bases from V and 1 base from J, with 13 bases between. CDR3 length: 16 residues. The CDR3 DNA reads as TGTGCCAGCAGCCAAGAAAACGGGACTCCATCCTACGAGCAGTACTTC. This gives the protein CASSQENGTPSYEQYF.

The chain is built from TRBV4-2 and TRBJ2-7; D is perhaps TRBD1 (5 bases). V shed 5 bases and J shed 3 bases, with 23 bases lying between them. The germline gives CDR1 LGHNA, CDR2 YNFKEQ. This CDR3 is built from 17 residues. The CDR3, as DNA: TGTGCCAGCAGCAAAGGACAAACCTTCGGGCCGATCTACGAGCAGTACTTC. Translating it yields CASSKGQTFGPIYEQYF.

The chain couples TRBV6-4 to TRBJ1-1; D gene ambiguous. Trimming stripped 4 bases from V and 1 base from J, with 7 bases between. The CDR3 sequence is 13 residues long. The germline V gene encodes CDR1 MRHNA and CDR2 SNTAGT. CDR3 bases: TGTGCCAGCAGTGTGACATCGAACACTGAAGCTTTCTTT. The encoded protein is CASSVTSNTEAFF.

The V call is TRBV6-1, the J call TRBJ2-3, with D maybe TRBD1 (6 bases). Looked up from germline, CDR1 is MNHNS and CDR2 is SASEGT. The V end lost 7 bases, the J end lost 2 bases, and 13 bases lay between the germline ends. The CDR3 spans 14 residues. This chain's CDR3 is CASMLSGATDTQYF. The CDR3 nucleotides read TGTGCCAGCATGCTCTCAGGGGCCACAGATACGCAGTATTTT.

The chain has TRBV7-3 and TRBJ1-1; 11 bases line up with TRBD1. V dropped 2 bases and J dropped 5; count of bases not matched to a gene: 10. The CDR3 loop spans 17 amino acids. Germline V gene data show CDR1 as SGHTA and CDR2 as FQGTGA. The CDR3 sequence: CASSLDHWTGGATEAFF. DNA for the CDR3: TGTGCCAGCAGCTTAGACCACTGGACAGGGGGCGCAACTGAAGCTTTCTTT.

This chain connects TRBV21-1 to TRBJ2-7; the tabulated D call, TRBD1, remains unverified against the DNA. TRBV21-1 is an annotated pseudogene. This CDR3 has 15 amino acids. CDR3 sequence: CASSARGTHYYEQYF. CDR3 DNA: TGTGCCAGCAGCGCCAGGGGTACCCACTACTACGAGCAGTACTTC.

This clone was seen only once. Germline is not matched at one junction end, which may reflect a read error. At the DNA level, this CDR3 is encoded by other sequences in the same sample as well. V usage is TRBV7-9 and J usage is TRBJ2-2, with TRBD2 identical over 11 bases. CDR1 is SEHNR, CDR2 FQNEAQ, per germline (reference sequence). The CDR3 is 14 amino acids. Written as DNA, the CDR3 is TGTGCCAGCAGCCTAGCGGGAGGCACCGGGGAGCTGTTTTTT. It is translated as CASSLAGGTGELFF.

This clone has more than one count but fewer than ten. The CDR3 DNA follows: TGTGCCAGCAGCCAAGAGGTCCCCGGGACTAGCGGGAGTTACGAGCAGTACTTC. Translated, it gives CASSQEVPGTSGSYEQYF. The gene calls are TRBV4-2 and TRBJ2-7; TRBD2 aligns across 14 bases. The CDR3 has 18 residues. The junction had 8 bases not matched to a gene; V was cut back by 0 bases and J by 4 bases. Germline V gene lookup returns CDR1 LGHNA and CDR2 YNFKEQ.